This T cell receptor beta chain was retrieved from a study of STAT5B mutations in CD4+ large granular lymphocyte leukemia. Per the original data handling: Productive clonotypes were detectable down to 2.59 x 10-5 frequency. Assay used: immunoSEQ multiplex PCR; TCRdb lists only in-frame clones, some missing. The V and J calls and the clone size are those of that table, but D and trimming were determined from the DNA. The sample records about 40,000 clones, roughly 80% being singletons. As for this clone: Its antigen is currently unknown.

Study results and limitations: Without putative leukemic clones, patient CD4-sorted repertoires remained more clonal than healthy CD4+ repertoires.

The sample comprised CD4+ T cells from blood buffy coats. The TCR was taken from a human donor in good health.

DNA of the CDR3: TGTGCCAGCAGTCCCGGGTCCTCCCTTAGCACAGATACGCAGTATTTT. Translating it yields CASSPGSSLSTDTQYF. The V and J genes are TRBV6-6 and TRBJ2-3; D gene ambiguous. The CDR3 runs to 16 residues. V was trimmed by 5 bases and J by 0 bases, leaving 15 bases between them. Germline V gives CDR1 MNHNY, CDR2 SVGAGI (reference sequence).